The rows below give T cell receptor beta chains drawn from one sample of a study of T cells after yellow fever vaccination. MiXCR, run by TCRdb on the 5' RACE reads, gives a single entry per CDR3 protein. This sample carries about 120,000 distinct CDR3 sequences, roughly 8.9% of them seen once, and the ten largest clones take approximately 24%. Here the sequenced sample was CD8+ T cells sorted from PBMCs, taken 45 days after the yellow fever booster vaccination. Receptors originate from a man aged 30-40 years who received the YFV17D yellow fever vaccine. The CDR3 runs from the conserved cysteine through the conserved F or W. D genes are given only for firm matches. Some rows mark clone size as missing; the rest say once, few, many or name a class of expanded clone.

j_call,clone_size,d_call,v_call,cdr3_nt,cdr3_aa
TRBJ2-5,many,TRBD2,TRBV20-1,TGCAGTGCTAGAGATCGGGCTAGCGGGGCCCCTCAGTACTTC,CSARDRASGAPQYF
TRBJ2-4,few,NA,TRBV4-3,TGCGCCAGCAGCCATACAGGGTCTGGCAAAAACATTCAGTACTTC,CASSHTGSGKNIQYF
TRBJ2-7,NA,NA,TRBV5-4,TGTGCCAGCAGCTTCGACAGGACAGTAACACCCTACGAGCAGTACTTC,CASSFDRTVTPYEQYF
TRBJ2-5,many,NA,TRBV7-8,TGTGCCAGCAGCTGGGGGTTGGGGCCCGAGACCCAGTACTTC,CASSWGLGPETQYF
TRBJ2-3,many,TRBD2,TRBV12-3/TRBV12-4,TGTGCCAGCAGTTTTGGGGGACTAGCGGGAACCACAGATACGCAGTATTTT,CASSFGGLAGTTDTQYF
TRBJ2-5,many,TRBD1,TRBV4-3,TGCGCCAGCAGCCAAGACGGACCCGGGACAGGGGGGGAGACCCAGTACTTC,CASSQDGPGTGGETQYF
TRBJ2-7,few,NA,TRBV7-2,TGTGCCAGCAGCCTGGATGGGCCCTACGAGCAGTACTTC,CASSLDGPYEQYF
TRBJ2-5,many,NA,TRBV27,TGTGCCAGCAGTTTGGCGGCAGGGAACCAAGAGACCCAGTACTTC,CASSLAAGNQETQYF
TRBJ1-2,many,NA,TRBV24-1,TGTGCCACCAGTGATTCTTCGGACAGCTACTTGGGGGGCTACACCTTC,CATSDSSDSYLGGYTF
TRBJ2-1,NA,TRBD2,TRBV9,TGTGCCAGCAGCGTCTGGGCCTCGGGAGGATACAATGAGCAGTTCTTC,CASSVWASGGYNEQFF
TRBJ1-5,many,NA,TRBV21-1,TGTGCCAGCAGCCCGCCGAGGGCCTGCAATCAGCCCCAGCATTTT,CASSPPRACNQPQHF
TRBJ2-7,many,NA,TRBV7-8,TGTGCCAGCAGGCAGGGTGTCGAGCAGTACTTC,CASRQGVEQYF
TRBJ2-7,NA,NA,TRBV28,TGTGCCAGCAGGGGGGCCTACGAGCAGTACTTC,CASRGAYEQYF
TRBJ1-1,many,NA,TRBV5-1,TGCGCCAGCAGCTTGGAACCGGGGGGTGTGAACACTGAAGCTTTCTTT,CASSLEPGGVNTEAFF
TRBJ2-7,NA,TRBD2,TRBV9,TGTGCCAGCAGCGTAGAGCTTAGCGGGACCCACGAGCAGTACTTC,CASSVELSGTHEQYF
TRBJ2-5,NA,NA,TRBV7-9,TGTGCCACCCAAGCTCCAGGGCACCCTAAAGAAGAGACCCAGTACTTC,CATQAPGHPKEETQYF
TRBJ2-7,few,NA,TRBV10-3,TGTGCCATCAGGGGGACGGACTCCTACGAGCAGTACTTC,CAIRGTDSYEQYF
TRBJ2-7,many,TRBD2,TRBV5-1,TGCGCCAGCAGGGGGACTAGCGGGAGGGCCTACGAGCAGTACTTC,CASRGTSGRAYEQYF
TRBJ1-2,many,NA,TRBV6-2/TRBV6-3,TGTGCCAGCAGTTACCCGGACTTGGACTACACCTTC,CASSYPDLDYTF
TRBJ2-3,few,NA,TRBV27,TGTGCCAGCAGTCCTCGGGTAGCGATGGATACGCAGTATTTT,CASSPRVAMDTQYF
TRBJ2-2,NA,NA,TRBV27,TGTGCCAGCATCGCTTCATTGGGGAACACCGGGGAGCTGTTTTTT,CASIASLGNTGELFF
TRBJ2-7,many,NA,TRBV28,TGTGCCAGCAGTCCGAGTGAAGCGCGGACCTACGAGCAGTACTTC,CASSPSEARTYEQYF
TRBJ2-1,NA,TRBD2,TRBV7-9,TGTGCCAGCAACAGACTAGCGGGAGTAGTCGATGAGCAGTTCTTC,CASNRLAGVVDEQFF
TRBJ2-5,few,TRBD2,TRBV20-1,TGCAGTGCTAGAGATTGGGAGACTAGCGGGAACCACCAGGAGACCCAGTACTTC,CSARDWETSGNHQETQYF
TRBJ2-7,few,TRBD2,TRBV29-1,TGCAGCGTGTCTAGCGGGGGAATCTCCTACGAGCAGTACTTC,CSVSSGGISYEQYF